This TCR beta chain stems from a study of memory CD4+ T cells and cytomegalovirus serostatus. Study background: Healthy Belgian adult donors included roughly ten CMV-positive and some 25 CMV-negative people.

Whole-study findings and limits: CMV serostatus prediction reached median AUC approximately 0.95, or 0.91 with US-trained model.

CDR1 is ENHRY and CDR2 is SYGVKD in the germline V gene. The V gene end was trimmed by 4 bases and the J gene end by 5 bases; junction bases not matched to a gene: 4. There are 15 residues in the CDR3. Single viable CD3+CD4+CD8-CD45RO+ cells were sorted as the memory CD4+ T cells. Donors' CMV status reflects serum IgG against pp150, pp28, p38, p52. Assay: immunoSEQ multiplex PCR; the TCRdb copy retains only in-frame clones and omits some. This table holds 85,000 to 100,000 clones, about 80% found once. Concerning this clone itself: The antigen remains unidentified.

The material sequenced was memory CD4+ T cells from blood. This sequence originates from an adult in good health and CMV-seropositive. The gene calls are TRBV10-3 and TRBJ2-2; 10 bases fit TRBD1. CDR3 sequence: CAISAGQGGTGELFF. As DNA, the CDR3 is TGTGCCATCAGTGCCGGACAGGGGGGGACCGGGGAGCTGTTTTTT.